This T cell receptor beta chain derives from a study of T cells in Graves' hyperthyroidism and ophthalmopathy (dated by TCRdb to the late 2010s). As for the study more broadly: Peripheral blood samples were taken at the time of initial diagnosis, prior to any treatment. TCR V-J signatures able to tell the groups apart were searched for in a discovery cohort of approximately 95 patients, of whom roughly 42 had Graves' ophthalmopathy and under 65 had stable Graves' hyperthyroidism. An independent validation cohort of 18 to 20 hyperthyroidism patients and 17 patients who later progressed to ophthalmopathy tested prospective prediction of ophthalmopathy. The roughly 100 discovery patients were randomly split 7:3 into training and test sets. In addition, the study compared T-cell repertoires in thyroid tissue and in blood from six Graves' hyperthyroidism patients. Once sampling was done, hyperthyroidism patients were given methimazole at a starting dose of 30 mg daily, whereas ophthalmopathy patients were given high-dose intravenous methylprednisolone. The paper describes TCR Vbeta CDR3 sequencing of 140 or so peripheral blood samples, made up of 43 ophthalmopathy patients, roughly 75 hyperthyroidism patients and 17 progressor patients. Points the paper makes about the study in general: Most expanded thyroid clonotypes (frequency above 0.001) were also detected in blood, a finding suggesting that blood repertoires may reflect thyroid immune responses. A 13 V-J signature model separated ophthalmopathy from stable hyperthyroidism, with roughly 88% sensitivity and 81.08% specificity in cross-validation and 80%/75% in testing. No statistical method was used to set the sample size in advance, and investigators knew the group allocation. In validation, the model predicted progression to ophthalmopathy a median of approximately 6.6 months before onset, with approximately 71% sensitivity and roughly 72% specificity.

Hyperthyroidism patients were newly diagnosed, had a disease duration of under 2 months, and were aged 18 to 65 years. Exclusion was applied to patients with uncontrolled infections, other autoimmune diseases, pregnancy or lactation. Diagnoses relied on clinical symptoms, serum thyroxine and TRAb, thyroid ultrasound and orbital computed tomography. For progressor patients, blood was drawn at the first diagnosis of hyperthyroidism, before any ophthalmopathy symptoms had appeared. PBMCs were isolated from about 9.1 ml of fresh peripheral blood by Ficoll-Paque density gradient centrifugation. Patients classed as progressors first received a Graves' hyperthyroidism diagnosis and then went on to develop ophthalmopathy during follow-up. Total RNA was extracted using Trizol reagent, and RNA quality was assessed on an Agilent 2100 Bioanalyzer. The CDR3, from cysteine to phenylalanine, totals 17 residues. The DNA shown is the 51-base CDR3, in frame from base 1. The germline V gene yields MNHNS for CDR1 and SASEGT for CDR2. Trimming takes 6 bases from V and 7 bases from J, and the germline ends sit 25 bases apart.

TCR beta CDR3 regions were amplified from RNA transcripts. A first-round RT-PCR of the TCR CDR3 used the HTBI primer set with the Qiagen OneStep RT-PCR kit. The libraries were constructed in a second round of multiplex PCR and then size-selected and purified. Paired-end sequencing of the libraries was performed with 100 bp reads on an Illumina HiSeq2000. The authors' pipeline ran thus. SOAPnuke was used to process the raw data, with reads discarded if the reads contained adapters or uncalled bases, had a mean Phred below 15, or lacked an exact constant-primer or identifier match. High-quality paired reads were merged with COPE v1.2.5, and unique nucleotide sequences were defined as clonotypes. MiTCR v1.1 was used to align the clonotypes against IMGT TRBV, TRBD and TRBJ reference segments. Analysis was restricted to V-J combinations with a frequency above 0.0001, which covered approximately 99% of repertoires. A TCS score was defined as the ratio between F50 (clonal expansion) and ExV (chaos), using BLOSUM62-based TCRdist between CDR3 peptides within each V-J. Welch's t-statistics and random forest reduced around 550 V-J features to 10 to 15, which were used in a naive Bayes classifier (R e1071). Starting from the raw public reads, TCRdb applied fastp trimming at Q25, assembled clones with MiXCR and retained in-frame beta chains. Each record represents a unique CDR3 protein, reported with the most common genes and DNA among its rows. What appears here as the V and J calls and clone size reflects TCRdb's work, not the paper's. The sample table holds about 250,000 distinct CDR3 sequences, of which roughly 15% were seen once. The ten largest clones represent 30% of the sample.

This clonotype was seen only a few times. What this receptor recognizes is not known. No base qualities exist here, and no much larger clone lies one base off it. The chain links TRBV6-1 with TRBJ2-1; TRBD2 might be the D gene, on 6 matching bases. This TCR came from a woman in her forties or fifties with Graves' hyperthyroidism that later progressed to Graves' ophthalmopathy. Sequencing used blood. The CDR3 is CASSSALGAGFRNEQFF. The nucleotides read TGTGCCAGCAGCTCAGCGCTCGGGGCGGGGTTTAGAAATGAGCAGTTCTTC.